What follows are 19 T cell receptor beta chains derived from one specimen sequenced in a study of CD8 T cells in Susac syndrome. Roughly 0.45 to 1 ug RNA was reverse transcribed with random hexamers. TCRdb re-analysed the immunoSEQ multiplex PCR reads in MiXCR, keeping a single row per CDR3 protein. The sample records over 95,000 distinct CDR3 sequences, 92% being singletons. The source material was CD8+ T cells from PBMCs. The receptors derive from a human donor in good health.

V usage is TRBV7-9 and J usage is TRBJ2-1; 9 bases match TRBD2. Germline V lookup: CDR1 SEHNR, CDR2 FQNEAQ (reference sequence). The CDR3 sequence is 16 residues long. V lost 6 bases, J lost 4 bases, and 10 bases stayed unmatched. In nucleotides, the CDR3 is TGTGCCAGCAGACCGAAGCCGGGACTAGCTTACAATGAGCAGTTCTTC. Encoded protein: CASRPKPGLAYNEQFF.

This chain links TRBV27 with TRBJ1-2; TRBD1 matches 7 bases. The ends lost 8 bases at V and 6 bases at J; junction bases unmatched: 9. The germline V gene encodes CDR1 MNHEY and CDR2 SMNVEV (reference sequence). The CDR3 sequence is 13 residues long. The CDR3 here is CASGRQGSDGYTF. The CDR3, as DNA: TGTGCCAGCGGCAGACAGGGATCTGATGGCTACACCTTC.

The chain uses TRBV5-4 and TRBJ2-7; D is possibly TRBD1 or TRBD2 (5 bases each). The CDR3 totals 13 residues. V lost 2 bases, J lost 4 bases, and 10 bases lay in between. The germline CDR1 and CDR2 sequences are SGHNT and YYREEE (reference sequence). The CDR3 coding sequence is TGTGCCAGCAGCTTCGGGGCAGAATACGAGCAGTACTTC. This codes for CASSFGAEYEQYF.

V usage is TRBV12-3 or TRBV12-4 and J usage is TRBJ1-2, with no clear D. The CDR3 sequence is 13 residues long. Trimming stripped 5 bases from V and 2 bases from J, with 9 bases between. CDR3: CASSPYQNYGYTF. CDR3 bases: TGTGCCAGCAGTCCTTACCAGAACTATGGCTACACCTTC.

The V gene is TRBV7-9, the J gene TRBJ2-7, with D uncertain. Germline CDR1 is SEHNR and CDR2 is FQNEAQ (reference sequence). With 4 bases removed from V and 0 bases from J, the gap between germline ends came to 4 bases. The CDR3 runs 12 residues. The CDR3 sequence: CASSSNSYEQYF. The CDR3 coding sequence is TGTGCCAGCAGCTCCAACTCCTACGAGCAGTACTTC.

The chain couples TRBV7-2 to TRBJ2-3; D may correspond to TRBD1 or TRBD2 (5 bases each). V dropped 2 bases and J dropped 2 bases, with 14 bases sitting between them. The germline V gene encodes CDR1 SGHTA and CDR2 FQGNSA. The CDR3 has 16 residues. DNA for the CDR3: TGTGCCAGCAGCTTAAGGGACCTCTTACTCACAGATACGCAGTATTTT. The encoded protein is CASSLRDLLLTDTQYF.

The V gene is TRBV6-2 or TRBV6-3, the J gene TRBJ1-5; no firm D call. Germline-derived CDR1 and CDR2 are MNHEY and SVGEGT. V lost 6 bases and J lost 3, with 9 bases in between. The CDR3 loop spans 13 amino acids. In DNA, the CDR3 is TGTGCCAGCAGCCAAGGTCCCAATCAGCCCCAGCATTTT. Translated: CASSQGPNQPQHF.

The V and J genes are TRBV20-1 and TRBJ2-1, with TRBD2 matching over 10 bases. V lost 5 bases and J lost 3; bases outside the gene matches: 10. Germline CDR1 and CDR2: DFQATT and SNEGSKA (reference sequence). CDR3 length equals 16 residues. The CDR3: CSAAQATSGFYNEQFF. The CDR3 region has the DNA TGCAGTGCTGCTCAAGCGACTAGCGGGTTCTACAATGAGCAGTTCTTC.

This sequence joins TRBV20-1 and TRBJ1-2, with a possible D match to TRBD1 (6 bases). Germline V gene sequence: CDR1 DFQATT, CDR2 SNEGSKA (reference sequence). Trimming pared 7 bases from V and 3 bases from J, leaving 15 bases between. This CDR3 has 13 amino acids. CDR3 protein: CSGYGGLDYGYTF. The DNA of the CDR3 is TGCAGTGGATACGGGGGGCTGGACTATGGCTACACCTTC.

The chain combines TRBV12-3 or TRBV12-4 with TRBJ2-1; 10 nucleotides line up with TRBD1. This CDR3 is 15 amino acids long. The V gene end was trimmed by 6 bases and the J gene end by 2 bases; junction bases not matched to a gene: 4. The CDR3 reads CASRAGTGAYNEQFF. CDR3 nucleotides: TGTGCCAGCAGGGCCGGGACAGGGGCCTACAATGAGCAGTTCTTC.

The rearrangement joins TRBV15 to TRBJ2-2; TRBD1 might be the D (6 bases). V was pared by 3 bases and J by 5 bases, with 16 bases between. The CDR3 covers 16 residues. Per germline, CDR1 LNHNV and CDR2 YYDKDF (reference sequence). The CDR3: CATSRAGQHKTGELFF. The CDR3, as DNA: TGTGCCACCAGCAGGGCCGGACAGCACAAAACCGGGGAGCTGTTTTTT.

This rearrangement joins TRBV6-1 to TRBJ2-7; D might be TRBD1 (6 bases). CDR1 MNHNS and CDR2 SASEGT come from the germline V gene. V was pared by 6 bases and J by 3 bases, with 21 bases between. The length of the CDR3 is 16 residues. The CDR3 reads CASSPQGAGPIYEQYF. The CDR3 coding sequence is TGTGCCAGCAGCCCACAGGGCGCGGGCCCCATCTACGAGCAGTACTTC.

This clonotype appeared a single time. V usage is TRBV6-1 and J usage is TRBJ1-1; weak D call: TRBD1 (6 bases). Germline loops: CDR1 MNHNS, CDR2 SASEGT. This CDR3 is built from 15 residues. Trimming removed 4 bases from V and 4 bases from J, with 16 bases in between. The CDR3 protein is CASSGGTGHFTEAFF. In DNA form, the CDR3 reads TGTGCCAGCAGTGGGGGAACAGGGCATTTCACTGAAGCTTTCTTT.

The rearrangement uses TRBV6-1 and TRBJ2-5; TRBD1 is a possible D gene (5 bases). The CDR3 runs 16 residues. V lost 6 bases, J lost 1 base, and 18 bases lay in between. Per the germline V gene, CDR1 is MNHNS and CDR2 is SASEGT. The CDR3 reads CASSLRRGGRQETQYF. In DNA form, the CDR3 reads TGTGCCAGCAGCCTCCGTAGGGGCGGTCGCCAAGAGACCCAGTACTTC.

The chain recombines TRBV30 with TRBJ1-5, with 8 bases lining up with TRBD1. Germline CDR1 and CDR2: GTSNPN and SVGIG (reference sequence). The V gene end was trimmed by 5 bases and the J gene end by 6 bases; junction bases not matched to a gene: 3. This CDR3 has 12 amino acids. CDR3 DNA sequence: TGTGCCTGGCGACAGGGGACTCAGCCCCAGCATTTT. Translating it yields CAWRQGTQPQHF. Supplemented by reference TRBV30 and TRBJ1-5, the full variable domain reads SQTIHQWPATLVQPVGSPLSLECTVEGTSNPNLYWYRQAAGRGLQLLFYSVGIGQISSEVPQNLSASRPQDRQFILSSKKLLLSDSGFYLCAWRQGTQPQHFGDGTRLSIL.

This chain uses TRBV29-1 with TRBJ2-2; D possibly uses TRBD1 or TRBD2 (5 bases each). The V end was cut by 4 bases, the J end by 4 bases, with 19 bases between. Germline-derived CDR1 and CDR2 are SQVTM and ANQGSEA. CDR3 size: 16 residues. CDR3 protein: CSVAPGPATSTGELFF. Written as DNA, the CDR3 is TGCAGCGTTGCACCGGGGCCAGCAACCTCCACCGGGGAGCTGTTTTTT.

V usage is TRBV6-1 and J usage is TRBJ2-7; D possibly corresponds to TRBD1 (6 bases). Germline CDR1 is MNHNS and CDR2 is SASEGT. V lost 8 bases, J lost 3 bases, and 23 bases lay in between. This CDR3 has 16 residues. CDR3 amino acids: CASFGESGTTLYEQYF. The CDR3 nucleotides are TGTGCCAGCTTCGGCGAGTCCGGGACAACACTCTACGAGCAGTACTTC.

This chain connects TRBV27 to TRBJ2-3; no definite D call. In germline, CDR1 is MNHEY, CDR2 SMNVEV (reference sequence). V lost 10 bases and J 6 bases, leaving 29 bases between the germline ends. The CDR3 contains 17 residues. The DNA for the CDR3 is TGTGCCACATCCCCGGTCAGGAGTAACTTCAGAACGGATACGCAGTATTTT. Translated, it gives CATSPVRSNFRTDTQYF.

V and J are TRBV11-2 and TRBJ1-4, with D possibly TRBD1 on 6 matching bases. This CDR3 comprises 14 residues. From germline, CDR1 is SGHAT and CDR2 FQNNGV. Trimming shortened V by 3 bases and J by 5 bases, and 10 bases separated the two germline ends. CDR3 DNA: TGTGCCAGCAGCTTTGGGACAAGGAATGAAAAACTGTTTTTT. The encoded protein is CASSFGTRNEKLFF. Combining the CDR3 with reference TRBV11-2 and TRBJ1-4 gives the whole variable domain EAGVAQSPRYKIIEKRQSVAFWCNPISGHATLYWYQQILGQGPKLLIQFQNNGVVDDSQLPKDRFSAERLKGVDSTLKIQPAKLEDSAVYLCASSFGTRNEKLFFGSGTQLSVL.